Sequencing of this T cell receptor (beta chain) was carried out in a study of cytomegalovirus exposure and HLA in healthy donors. Study at large: As an earlier analysis found, about 179 million T cells yielded about 120 million unique TCR beta sequences.

This CDR3 contains 16 residues. Germline V gene data show CDR1 as SGHVS and CDR2 as FQNEAQ. Trimming removed 2 bases from V and 0 bases from J, with 11 bases in between. PCR employed 60 Vbeta and 13 Jbeta primers. The repertoire was sequenced with immunoSEQ multiplex PCR; TCRdb's copy has only in-frame clones and lacks some. The sample carries about 140,000 clones, roughly three quarters recorded once. Worth noting for this clone: Antigen unknown.

Unrecorded immune exposure was likely among donors, who were nominally healthy when sampled. General study points: The authors listed about 170 TCR beta chains as cytomegalovirus-associated.

V usage is TRBV7-8 and J usage is TRBJ2-4; D perhaps matches TRBD2 (6 bases). Material: PBMCs. The TCR originated in a male donor in good health and CMV-seronegative. CDR3 nucleotides: TGTGCCAGCAGCTTACCCGGGACTGGAGCCAAAAACATTCAGTACTTC. As protein: CASSLPGTGAKNIQYF.